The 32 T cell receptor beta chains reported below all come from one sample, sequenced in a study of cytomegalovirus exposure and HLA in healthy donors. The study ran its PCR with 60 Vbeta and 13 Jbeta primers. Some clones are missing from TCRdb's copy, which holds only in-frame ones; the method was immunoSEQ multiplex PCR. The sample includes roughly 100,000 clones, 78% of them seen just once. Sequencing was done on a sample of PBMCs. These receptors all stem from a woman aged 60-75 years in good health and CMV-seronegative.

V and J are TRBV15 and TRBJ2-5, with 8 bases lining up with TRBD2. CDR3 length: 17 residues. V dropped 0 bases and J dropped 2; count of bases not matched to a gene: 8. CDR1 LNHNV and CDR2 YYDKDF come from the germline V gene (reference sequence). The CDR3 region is CATSRDIASGPQETQYF. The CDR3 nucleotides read TGTGCCACCAGCAGAGATATCGCTAGCGGGCCTCAAGAGACCCAGTACTTC.

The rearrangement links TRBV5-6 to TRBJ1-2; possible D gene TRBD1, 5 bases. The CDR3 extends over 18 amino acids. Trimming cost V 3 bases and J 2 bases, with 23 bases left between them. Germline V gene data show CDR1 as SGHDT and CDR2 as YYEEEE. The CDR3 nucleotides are TGTGCCAGCAGCTCCGCCGGCCTTCCGGGACTTACGAACTATGGCTACACCTTC. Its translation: CASSSAGLPGLTNYGYTF.

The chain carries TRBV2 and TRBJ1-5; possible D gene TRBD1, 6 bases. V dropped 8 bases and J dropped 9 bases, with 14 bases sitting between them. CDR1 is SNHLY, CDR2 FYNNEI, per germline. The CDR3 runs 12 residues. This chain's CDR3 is CASAGGQRPQHF. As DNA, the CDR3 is TGTGCCAGCGCGGGGGGGCAGCGGCCCCAGCATTTT. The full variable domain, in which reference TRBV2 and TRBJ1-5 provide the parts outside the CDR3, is EPEVTQTPSHQVTQMGQEVILRCVPISNHLYFYWYRQILGQKVEFLVSFYNNEISEKSEIFDDQFSVERPDGSNFTLKIRSTKLEDSAMYFCASAGGQRPQHFGDGTRLSIL.

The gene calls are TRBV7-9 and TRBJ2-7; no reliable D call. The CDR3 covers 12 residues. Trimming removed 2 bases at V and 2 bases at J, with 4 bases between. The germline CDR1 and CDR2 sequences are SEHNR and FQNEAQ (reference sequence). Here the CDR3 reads CASSLPPYEQYF. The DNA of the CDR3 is TGTGCCAGCAGCTTACCTCCCTACGAGCAGTACTTC.

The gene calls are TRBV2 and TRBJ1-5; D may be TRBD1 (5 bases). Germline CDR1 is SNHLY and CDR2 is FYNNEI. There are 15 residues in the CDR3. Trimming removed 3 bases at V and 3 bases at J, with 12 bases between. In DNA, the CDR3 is TGTGCCAGCAGTGAGGGGGGAGAAACCAATCAGCCCCAGCATTTT. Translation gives CASSEGGETNQPQHF.

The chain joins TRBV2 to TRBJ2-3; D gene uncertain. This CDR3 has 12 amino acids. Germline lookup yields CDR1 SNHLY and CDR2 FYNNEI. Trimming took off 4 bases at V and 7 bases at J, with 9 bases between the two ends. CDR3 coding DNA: TGTGCCAGCAGTGCCTATGCTCATACGCAGTATTTT. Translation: CASSAYAHTQYF.

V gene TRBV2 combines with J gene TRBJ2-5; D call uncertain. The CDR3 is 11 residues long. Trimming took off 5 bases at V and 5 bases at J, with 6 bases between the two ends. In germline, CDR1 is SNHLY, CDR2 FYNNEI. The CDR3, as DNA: TGTGCCAGCAGTTTCTCCGAGACCCAGTACTTC. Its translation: CASSFSETQYF.

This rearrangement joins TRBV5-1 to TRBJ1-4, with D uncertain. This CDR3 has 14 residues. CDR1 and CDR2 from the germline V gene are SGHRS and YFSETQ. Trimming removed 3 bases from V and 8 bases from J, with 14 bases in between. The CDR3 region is CASSSGNFGEKLFF. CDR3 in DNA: TGCGCCAGCAGCTCGGGAAACTTCGGCGAAAAACTGTTTTTT.

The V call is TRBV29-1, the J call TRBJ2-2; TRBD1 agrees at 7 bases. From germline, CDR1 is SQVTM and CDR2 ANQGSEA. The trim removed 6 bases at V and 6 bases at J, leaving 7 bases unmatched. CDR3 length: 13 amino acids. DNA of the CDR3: TGCAGCGTGGGGCAGGGGGTAGCCGGGGAGCTGTTTTTT. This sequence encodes CSVGQGVAGELFF.

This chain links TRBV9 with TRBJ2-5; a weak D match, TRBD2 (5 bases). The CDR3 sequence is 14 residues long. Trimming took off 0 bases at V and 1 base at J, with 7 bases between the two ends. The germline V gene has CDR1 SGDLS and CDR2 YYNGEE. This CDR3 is CASSVGRGQETQYF. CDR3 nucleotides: TGTGCCAGCAGCGTAGGTCGGGGCCAAGAGACCCAGTACTTC.

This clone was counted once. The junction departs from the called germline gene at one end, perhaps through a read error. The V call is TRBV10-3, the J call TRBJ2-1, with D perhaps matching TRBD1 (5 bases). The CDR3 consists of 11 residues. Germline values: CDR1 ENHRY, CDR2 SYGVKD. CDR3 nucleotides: TGTGCCATCAGCGAGGACATGTCGGACATCTTC. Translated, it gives CAISEDMSDIF.

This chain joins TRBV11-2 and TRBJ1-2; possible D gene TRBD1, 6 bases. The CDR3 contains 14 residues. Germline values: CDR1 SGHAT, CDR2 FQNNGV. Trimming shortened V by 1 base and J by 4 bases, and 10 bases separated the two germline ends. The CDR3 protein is CASSLAGVGYGYTF. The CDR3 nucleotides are TGTGCCAGCAGCTTAGCAGGGGTTGGCTATGGCTACACCTTC.

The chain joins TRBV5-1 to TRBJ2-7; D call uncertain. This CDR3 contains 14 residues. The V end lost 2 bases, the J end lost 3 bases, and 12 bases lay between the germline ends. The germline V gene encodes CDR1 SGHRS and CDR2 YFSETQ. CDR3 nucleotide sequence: TGCGCCAGCAGCTTAGGTACGGAGAACTACGAGCAGTACTTC. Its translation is CASSLGTENYEQYF.

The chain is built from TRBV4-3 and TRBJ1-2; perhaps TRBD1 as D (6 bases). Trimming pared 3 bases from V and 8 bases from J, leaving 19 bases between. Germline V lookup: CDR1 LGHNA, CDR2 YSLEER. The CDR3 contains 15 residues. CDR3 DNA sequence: TGCGCCAGCAGCCAGGCCCCGGGACACATGGAGGGCTACACCTTC. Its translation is CASSQAPGHMEGYTF.

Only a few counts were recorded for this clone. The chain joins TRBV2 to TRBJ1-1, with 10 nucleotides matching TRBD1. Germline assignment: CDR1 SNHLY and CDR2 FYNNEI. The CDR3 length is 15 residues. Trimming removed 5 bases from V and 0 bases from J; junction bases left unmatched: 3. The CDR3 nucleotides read TGTGCCAGCAGTCCCGGGACAGGGGTGAACACTGAAGCTTTCTTT. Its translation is CASSPGTGVNTEAFF.

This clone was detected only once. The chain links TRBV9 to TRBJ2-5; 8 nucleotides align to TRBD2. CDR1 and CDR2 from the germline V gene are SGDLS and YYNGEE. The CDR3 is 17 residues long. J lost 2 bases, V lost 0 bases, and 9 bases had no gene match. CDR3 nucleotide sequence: TGTGCCAGCAGCGTAGGGGCGGGAGGCTCCCTTCAAGAGACCCAGTACTTC. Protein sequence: CASSVGAGGSLQETQYF.

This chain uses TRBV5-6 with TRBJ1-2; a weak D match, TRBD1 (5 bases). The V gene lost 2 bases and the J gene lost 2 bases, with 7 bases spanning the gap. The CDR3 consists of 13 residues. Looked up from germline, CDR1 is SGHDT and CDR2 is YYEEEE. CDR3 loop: CASSFSGNYGYTF. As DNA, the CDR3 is TGTGCCAGCAGCTTCTCAGGGAACTATGGCTACACCTTC.

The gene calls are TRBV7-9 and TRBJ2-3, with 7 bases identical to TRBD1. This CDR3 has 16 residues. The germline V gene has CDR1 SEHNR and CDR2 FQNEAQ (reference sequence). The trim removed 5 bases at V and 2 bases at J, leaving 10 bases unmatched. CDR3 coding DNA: TGTGCCAGCAGCCCCCGAGGGGGCCTAATCACAGATACGCAGTATTTT. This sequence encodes CASSPRGGLITDTQYF. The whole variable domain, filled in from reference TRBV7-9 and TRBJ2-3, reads DTGVSQNPRHKITKRGQNVTFRCDPISEHNRLYWYRQTLGQGPEFLTYFQNEAQLEKSRLLSDRFSAERPKGSFSTLEIQRTEQGDSAMYLCASSPRGGLITDTQYFGPGTRLTVL.

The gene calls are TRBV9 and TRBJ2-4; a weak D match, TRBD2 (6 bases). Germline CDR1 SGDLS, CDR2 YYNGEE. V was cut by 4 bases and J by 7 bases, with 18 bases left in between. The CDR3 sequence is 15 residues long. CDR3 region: CASSSDGGGGNIQYF. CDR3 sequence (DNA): TGTGCCAGCAGCTCCGATGGCGGTGGGGGGAACATTCAGTACTTC.

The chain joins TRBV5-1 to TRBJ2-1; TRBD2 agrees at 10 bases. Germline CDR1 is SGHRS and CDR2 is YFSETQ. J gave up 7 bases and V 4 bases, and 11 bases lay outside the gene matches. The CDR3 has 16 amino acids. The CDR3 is CASSPRAGGNANEQFF. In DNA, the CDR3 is TGCGCCAGCAGCCCCCGAGCGGGAGGGAATGCGAATGAGCAGTTCTTC.

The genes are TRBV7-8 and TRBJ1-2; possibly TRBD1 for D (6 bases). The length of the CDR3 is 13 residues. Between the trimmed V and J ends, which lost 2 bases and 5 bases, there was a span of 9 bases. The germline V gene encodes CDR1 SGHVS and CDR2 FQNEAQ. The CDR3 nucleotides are TGTGCCAGCAGCTTATCACAGGGATATGGCTACACCTTC. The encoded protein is CASSLSQGYGYTF.

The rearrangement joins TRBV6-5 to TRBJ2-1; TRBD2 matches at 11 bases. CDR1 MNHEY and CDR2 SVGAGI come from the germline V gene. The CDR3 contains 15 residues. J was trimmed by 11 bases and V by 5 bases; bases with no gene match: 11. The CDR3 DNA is TGTGCCAGCAGTAGCTATAGCGGGAGGGCCTCGCAGCAGTTCTTC. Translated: CASSSYSGRASQQFF.

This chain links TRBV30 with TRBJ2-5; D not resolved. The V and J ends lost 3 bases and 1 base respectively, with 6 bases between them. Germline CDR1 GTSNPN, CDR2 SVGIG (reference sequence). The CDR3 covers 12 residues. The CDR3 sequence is CAWRQIQETQYF. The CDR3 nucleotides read TGTGCCTGGAGACAGATCCAAGAGACCCAGTACTTC.

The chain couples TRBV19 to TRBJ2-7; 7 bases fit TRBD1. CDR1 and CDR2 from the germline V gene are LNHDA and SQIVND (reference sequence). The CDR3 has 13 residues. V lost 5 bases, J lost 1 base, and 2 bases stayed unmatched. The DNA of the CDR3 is TGTGCCAGTAGTGCAGGGGGATCCTACGAGCAGTACTTC. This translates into CASSAGGSYEQYF.

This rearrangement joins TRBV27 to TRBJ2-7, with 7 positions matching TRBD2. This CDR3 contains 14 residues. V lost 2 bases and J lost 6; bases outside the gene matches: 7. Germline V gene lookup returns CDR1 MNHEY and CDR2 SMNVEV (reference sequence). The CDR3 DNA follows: TGTGCCAGCAGTTTAGGTGGTAGCGGGCTCGAGCAGTACTTC. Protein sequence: CASSLGGSGLEQYF.

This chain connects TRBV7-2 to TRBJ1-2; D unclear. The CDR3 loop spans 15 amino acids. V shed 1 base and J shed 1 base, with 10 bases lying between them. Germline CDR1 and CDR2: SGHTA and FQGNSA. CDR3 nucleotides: TGTGCCAGCAGCTTAGACGGGGTTCATAACTATGGCTACACCTTC. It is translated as CASSLDGVHNYGYTF.

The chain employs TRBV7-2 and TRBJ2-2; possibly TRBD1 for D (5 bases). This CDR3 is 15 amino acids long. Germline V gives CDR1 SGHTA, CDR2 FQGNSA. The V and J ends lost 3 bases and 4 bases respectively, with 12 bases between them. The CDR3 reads CASSFIGAATGELFF. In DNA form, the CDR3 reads TGTGCCAGCAGCTTCATAGGGGCGGCCACCGGGGAGCTGTTTTTT.

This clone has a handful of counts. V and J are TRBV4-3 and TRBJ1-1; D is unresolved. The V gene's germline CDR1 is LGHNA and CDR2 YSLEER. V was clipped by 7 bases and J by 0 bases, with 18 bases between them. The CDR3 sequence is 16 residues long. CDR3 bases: TGCGCCAGCACTCAGCAGAGGAGGCTTCTGAACACTGAAGCTTTCTTT. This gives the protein CASTQQRRLLNTEAFF.

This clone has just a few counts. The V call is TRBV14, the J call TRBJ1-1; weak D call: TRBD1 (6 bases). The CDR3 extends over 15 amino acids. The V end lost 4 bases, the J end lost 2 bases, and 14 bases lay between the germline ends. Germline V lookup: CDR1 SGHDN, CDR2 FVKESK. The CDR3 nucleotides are TGTGCCAGCAGCCCTGGGACACTAACCAACACTGAAGCTTTCTTT. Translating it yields CASSPGTLTNTEAFF.

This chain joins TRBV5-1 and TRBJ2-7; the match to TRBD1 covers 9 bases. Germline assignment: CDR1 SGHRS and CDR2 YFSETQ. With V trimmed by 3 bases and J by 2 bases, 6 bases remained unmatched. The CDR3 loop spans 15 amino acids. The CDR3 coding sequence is TGCGCCAGCAGCTGGACGACAGGGGGTCCCTACGAGCAGTACTTC. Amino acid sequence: CASSWTTGGPYEQYF.

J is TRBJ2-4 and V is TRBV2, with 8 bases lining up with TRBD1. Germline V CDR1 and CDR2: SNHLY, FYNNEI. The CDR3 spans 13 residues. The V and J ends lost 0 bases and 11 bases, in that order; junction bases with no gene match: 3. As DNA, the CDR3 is TGTGCCAGCAGTGAAGCACCAGGGGGCGTTCAGTACTTC. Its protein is CASSEAPGGVQYF.

The CDR3 spells CSVEGGPYLRDEQFF. CDR3 DNA: TGCAGCGTTGAAGGGGGGCCCTACCTACGGGATGAGCAGTTCTTC. J is TRBJ2-1 and V is TRBV29-1, with D possibly TRBD1 on 6 matching bases. Germline assignment: CDR1 SQVTM and CDR2 ANQGSEA. This CDR3 has 15 residues. V lost 1 base, J lost 8 bases, and 18 bases lay in between.